The T cell receptor beta chain described here comes from a study of T-cell reconstitution after alpha-beta-depleted transplantation in children. For TCRbeta, the library was prepared with unique molecular identifiers. TCRdb used MiXCR to reprocess the PCR reads, holding one entry per CDR3 protein. The sample carries almost 500,000 distinct CDR3 sequences, approximately 12% recorded once. This clonotype was seen more than once but under ten times. The sequencing used PBMCs from the stem cell graft donor, collected from the stem cell graft. The origin of this receptor is a human donor who donated a stem cell graft to a child with combined immunodeficiency.

The CDR3 protein is CASSFGRVFTGELFF. CDR3 nucleotide sequence: TGTGCCAGCAGCTTTGGCAGGGTCTTCACCGGGGAGCTGTTTTTT. The rearrangement uses TRBV5-6 and TRBJ2-2; a possible D gene is TRBD1 (5 bases). The V end was cut by 2 bases, the J end by 4 bases, with 12 bases between. The CDR3 length is 15 residues. From germline, CDR1 is SGHDT and CDR2 YYEEEE.